The clone carrying this T cell receptor beta chain was detected only a few times. Its antigen remains unidentified. The TCR beta CDR3 regions underwent amplification using RNA transcripts as the source. With the HTBI primer set, the TCR CDR3 went through a first round of RT-PCR. TCRdb called the multiplex PCR reads again in MiXCR, with one record for every CDR3 protein. The sample includes 750,000 to 900,000 distinct CDR3 sequences, 38% seen only once; the top ten take 7.5% to 9.5%. This specimen belongs to a study of T cells in Graves' hyperthyroidism and ophthalmopathy. Study results and limitations: Most thyroid clonotypes that were expanded above 0.001 also turned up in blood.

Absent ophthalmopathy progression within 18 months defined stable Graves' hyperthyroidism. Patients aged 18 to 65 with hyperthyroidism were newly diagnosed, with duration under 2 months. PBMCs were collected from a roughly 9.7 ml volume of fresh peripheral blood. Looked up from germline, CDR1 is SGHNT and CDR2 is YYREEE (reference sequence). V was shortened by 5 bases and J by 0 bases, with 18 bases between the two germline ends. This CDR3 region has 17 residues. Sequencing used blood. J is TRBJ1-5 and V is TRBV5-4; D perhaps matches TRBD1 (6 bases). The receptor was derived from a young man with Graves' hyperthyroidism. CDR3 nucleotides: TGTGCCAGCAGTCCGGACAGCCGAGCCCATAGCAATCAGCCCCAGCATTTT. Amino acids: CASSPDSRAHSNQPQHF.